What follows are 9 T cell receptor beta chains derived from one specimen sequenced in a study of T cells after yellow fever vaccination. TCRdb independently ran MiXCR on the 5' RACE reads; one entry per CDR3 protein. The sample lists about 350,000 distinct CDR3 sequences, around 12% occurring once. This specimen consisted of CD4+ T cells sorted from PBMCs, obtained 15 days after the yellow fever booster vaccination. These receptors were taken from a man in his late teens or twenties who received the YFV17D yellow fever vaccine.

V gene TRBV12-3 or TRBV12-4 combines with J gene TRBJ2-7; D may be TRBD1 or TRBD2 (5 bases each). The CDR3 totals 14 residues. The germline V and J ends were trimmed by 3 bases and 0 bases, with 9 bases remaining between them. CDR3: CASSFGDHSYEQYF. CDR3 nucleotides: TGTGCCAGCAGTTTTGGGGACCACTCCTACGAGCAGTACTTC.

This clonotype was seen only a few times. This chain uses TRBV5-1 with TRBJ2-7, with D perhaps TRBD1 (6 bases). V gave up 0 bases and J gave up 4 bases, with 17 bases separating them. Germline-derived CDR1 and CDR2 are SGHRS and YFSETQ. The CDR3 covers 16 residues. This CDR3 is CASSLDNRVFSYEQYF. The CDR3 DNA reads TGCGCCAGCAGCTTGGATAACAGGGTCTTTTCGTACGAGCAGTACTTC.

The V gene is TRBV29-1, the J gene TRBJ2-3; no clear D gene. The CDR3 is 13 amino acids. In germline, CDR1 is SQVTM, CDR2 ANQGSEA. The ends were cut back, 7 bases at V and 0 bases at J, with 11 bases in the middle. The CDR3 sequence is CSALHSSTDTQYF. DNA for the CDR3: TGCAGCGCCTTACACTCTAGCACAGATACGCAGTATTTT.

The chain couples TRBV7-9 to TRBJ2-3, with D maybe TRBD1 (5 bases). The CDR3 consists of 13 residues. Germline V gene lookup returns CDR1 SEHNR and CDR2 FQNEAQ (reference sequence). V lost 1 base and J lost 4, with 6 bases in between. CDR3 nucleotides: TGTGCCAGCAGCTTAGTGGGGCCAGATACGCAGTATTTT. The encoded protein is CASSLVGPDTQYF.

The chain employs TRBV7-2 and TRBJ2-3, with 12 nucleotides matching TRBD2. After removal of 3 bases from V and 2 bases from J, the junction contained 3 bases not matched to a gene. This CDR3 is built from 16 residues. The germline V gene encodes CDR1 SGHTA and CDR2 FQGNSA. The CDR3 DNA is TGTGCCAGCAGCTTTCTAGCGGGGGGGTACACAGATACGCAGTATTTT. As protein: CASSFLAGGYTDTQYF.

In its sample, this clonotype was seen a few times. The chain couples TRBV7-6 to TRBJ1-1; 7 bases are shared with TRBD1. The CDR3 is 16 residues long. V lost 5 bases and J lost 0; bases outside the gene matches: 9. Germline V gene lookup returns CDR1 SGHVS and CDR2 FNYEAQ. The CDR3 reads CASSIRDRLMNTEAFF. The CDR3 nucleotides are TGTGCCAGCAGCATCCGGGACAGACTAATGAACACTGAAGCTTTCTTT.

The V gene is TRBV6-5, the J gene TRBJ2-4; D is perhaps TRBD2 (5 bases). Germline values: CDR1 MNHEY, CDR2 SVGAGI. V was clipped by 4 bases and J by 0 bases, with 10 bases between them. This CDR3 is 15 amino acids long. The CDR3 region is CASSSTIIAKNIQYF. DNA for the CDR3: TGTGCCAGCAGTTCGACTATCATAGCCAAAAACATTCAGTACTTC.

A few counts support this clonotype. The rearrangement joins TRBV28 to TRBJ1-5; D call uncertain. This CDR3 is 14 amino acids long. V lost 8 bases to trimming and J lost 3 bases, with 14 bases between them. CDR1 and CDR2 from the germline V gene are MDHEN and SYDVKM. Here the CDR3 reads CASVRVQANQPQHF. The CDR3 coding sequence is TGTGCCAGCGTCCGCGTCCAGGCCAATCAGCCCCAGCATTTT.

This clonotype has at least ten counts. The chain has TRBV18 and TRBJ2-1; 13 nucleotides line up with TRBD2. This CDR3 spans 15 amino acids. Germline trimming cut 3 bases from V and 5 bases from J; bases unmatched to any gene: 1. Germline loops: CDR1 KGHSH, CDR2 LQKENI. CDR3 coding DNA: TGTGCCAGCTCACCCGGGACTAGCGGGGACAATGAGCAGTTCTTC. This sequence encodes CASSPGTSGDNEQFF.